These 26 T cell receptor beta chains share one sample of origin, sequenced in a study of T-cell memory formation after mild COVID-19. TCRdb itself ran the 5' RACE reads through MiXCR, one entry per CDR3 protein. Here the sample spans 200,000 to 300,000 distinct CDR3 sequences, 16% being singletons. The sample was PBMCs or a T cell subset sorted from them (not recorded which). Receptors were obtained from a man aged 18-30 years who had mild COVID-19 (a few samples of this study predate the infection). Cell type and time point are not known.

This sequence joins TRBV4-2 and TRBJ2-1, with 7 bases aligning to TRBD2. After removal of 5 bases from V and 8 bases from J, the junction contained 0 bases not matched to a gene. CDR3 length equals 11 residues. Germline assignment: CDR1 LGHNA and CDR2 YNFKEQ. The CDR3 DNA reads TGTGCCAGCAGCGGGGGGGATGAGCAGTTCTTC. It codes for CASSGGDEQFF.

The genes are TRBV10-3 and TRBJ2-6; TRBD1 agrees at 9 bases. The CDR3 length is 16 residues. Trimming at V came to 4 bases and at J to 2 bases, leaving 3 bases not matched to a gene. The germline V gene encodes CDR1 ENHRY and CDR2 SYGVKD. The CDR3 loop is CAISGRQGAGANVLTF. Here the CDR3 DNA reads TGTGCCATCAGTGGGCGACAGGGGGCTGGGGCCAACGTCCTGACTTTC.

The J gene is TRBJ2-7, the V gene TRBV5-6; no clear D. Trimming stripped 0 bases from V and 5 bases from J, with 6 bases between. The CDR3 spans 12 residues. Germline V gene sequence: CDR1 SGHDT, CDR2 YYEEEE. CDR3 in amino acids: CASSLVSDEQYF. The DNA for the CDR3 is TGTGCCAGCAGCTTGGTCTCAGACGAGCAGTACTTC.

The chain uses TRBV2 and TRBJ2-6, with no clear D. V was cut by 4 bases and J by 0 bases, with 10 bases left in between. Germline V gives CDR1 SNHLY, CDR2 FYNNEI. This CDR3 contains 16 residues. The CDR3 DNA reads TGTGCCAGCAGTGGTGCACAAGGCTCTGGGGCCAACGTCCTGACTTTC. It translates to CASSGAQGSGANVLTF.

This clonotype was found a few times. The chain recombines TRBV6-2 or TRBV6-3 with TRBJ1-2; the D gene is possibly TRBD1 (5 bases). Germline lookup yields CDR1 MNHEY and CDR2 SVGEGT. Trimming took off 5 bases at V and 5 bases at J, with 12 bases between the two ends. CDR3 length: 13 residues. CDR3 amino acids: CASSPRGPYGYTF. The CDR3 DNA reads as TGTGCCAGCAGTCCCCGGGGCCCTTATGGCTACACCTTC.

The chain joins TRBV9 to TRBJ1-3; 8 nucleotides align to TRBD1. Germline V CDR1 and CDR2: SGDLS, YYNGEE. This CDR3 spans 16 amino acids. Losses at the gene ends were 4 bases for V and 3 bases for J; bases not matched to a gene: 9. The CDR3 DNA follows: TGTGCCAGCAGCCCACGACAGGGGACGGGTGGAAACACCATATATTTT. Encoded protein: CASSPRQGTGGNTIYF.

The chain is built from TRBV9 and TRBJ1-1; unclear D gene. The CDR3 spans 15 residues. In germline, CDR1 is SGDLS, CDR2 YYNGEE. V was cut by 3 bases and J by 4 bases, with 16 bases left in between. The CDR3 sequence: CASSAGPRRGTEAFF. CDR3 nucleotide sequence: TGTGCCAGCAGCGCAGGCCCCCGGCGTGGCACTGAAGCTTTCTTT.

The chain has TRBV3-1 and TRBJ1-4, with 9 bases fitting TRBD1. The CDR3 extends over 14 amino acids. Germline V gene lookup returns CDR1 LGHDT and CDR2 YNNKEL (reference sequence). The V segment lost 6 bases and the J segment 6 bases; nucleotides outside the gene matches: 5. DNA for the CDR3: TGTGCCAGCAGTCCGGGACAGGGTTATGAAAAACTGTTTTTT. It is translated as CASSPGQGYEKLFF.

Only a few counts were recorded for this clonotype. This chain connects TRBV20-1 to TRBJ2-3; D is uncertain. The CDR3 sequence is 13 residues long. The germline V gene encodes CDR1 DFQATT and CDR2 SNEGSKA (reference sequence). Trimming removed 5 bases from V and 6 bases from J, with 15 bases in between. CDR3 nucleotide sequence: TGCAGTGCTCACTGGGATGGAACGGATACGCAGTATTTT. It encodes CSAHWDGTDTQYF.

This clonotype came up a few times. V usage is TRBV20-1 and J usage is TRBJ1-1; 8 nucleotides match TRBD1. Losses at the gene ends were 6 bases for V and 0 bases for J; bases not matched to a gene: 3. The CDR3 is made up of 13 amino acids. Germline V lookup: CDR1 DFQATT, CDR2 SNEGSKA (reference sequence). CDR3: CSALDRVNTEAFF. For the CDR3, the DNA is TGCAGTGCCTTGGACAGGGTGAACACTGAAGCTTTCTTT.

This clonotype came up a few times. CDR3 DNA: TGTGCCAGCAGCTTAAATGCCCAGGGTAGCTCTGGGGCCAACGTCCTGACTTTC. Translation gives CASSLNAQGSSGANVLTF. This chain links TRBV7-3 with TRBJ2-6, with D possibly TRBD1 on 5 matching bases. The germline V gene has CDR1 SGHTA and CDR2 FQGTGA. With 1 base removed from V and 0 bases from J, the gap between germline ends came to 13 bases. The CDR3 runs to 18 residues. Combining the CDR3 with reference TRBV7-3 and TRBJ2-6 gives the whole variable domain GAGVSQTPSNKVTEKGKYVELRCDPISGHTALYWYRQSLGQGPEFLIYFQGTGAADDSGLPNDRFFAVRPEGSVSTLKIQRTERGDSAVYLCASSLNAQGSSGANVLTFGAGSRLTVL.

In this sample, this clonotype turned up a few times. This rearrangement joins TRBV6-6 to TRBJ1-1; 9 positions agree with TRBD1. The germline gives CDR1 MNHNY, CDR2 SVGAGI (reference sequence). J was trimmed by 1 base and V by 6 bases; bases with no gene match: 3. The CDR3 covers 14 residues. The CDR3 DNA reads as TGTGCCAGCAGCTACAGGGGGCAGAACACTGAAGCTTTCTTT. This sequence encodes CASSYRGQNTEAFF.

This clonotype was counted between two and nine times. V usage is TRBV5-1 and J usage is TRBJ2-1; TRBD1 aligns across 8 bases. The CDR3 is made up of 13 amino acids. The germline CDR1 and CDR2 sequences are SGHRS and YFSETQ. The V and J ends lost 4 bases and 10 bases, in that order; junction bases with no gene match: 7. The CDR3 DNA follows: TGCGCCAGCAGCGTGGGACAGGATTTCGAGCAGTTCTTC. Amino acids: CASSVGQDFEQFF.

The chain has TRBV15 and TRBJ2-5, with D maybe TRBD1 (6 bases). This CDR3 region has 14 residues. Germline V gene lookup returns CDR1 LNHNV and CDR2 YYDKDF (reference sequence). The V end lost 3 bases, the J end lost 5 bases, and 13 bases lay between the germline ends. For the CDR3, the DNA is TGTGCCACCAGCAGGTCACAGGGTTTGGAGACCCAGTACTTC. This encodes CATSRSQGLETQYF. The whole variable domain, filled in from reference TRBV15 and TRBJ2-5, reads DAMVIQNPRYQVTQFGKPVTLSCSQTLNHNVMYWYQQKSSQAPKLLFHYYDKDFNNEADTPDNFQSRRPNTSFCFLDIRSPGLGDTAMYLCATSRSQGLETQYFGPGTRLLVL.

For the CDR3, the DNA is TGTGCCAGCAGTTTTGCGGGGGACCTGGGGGAGCAGTACGTC. Its translation: CASSFAGDLGEQYV. The chain has TRBV6-2 or TRBV6-3 and TRBJ2-7, with TRBD2 matching 7 bases. V lost 4 bases to trimming and J lost 7 bases; unmatched junction nucleotides: 10. Germline V gene sequence: CDR1 MNHEY, CDR2 SVGEGT. This CDR3 is 14 amino acids long.

This clonotype has just a few counts. The rearrangement uses TRBV5-4 and TRBJ2-1; no clear D. The germline CDR1 and CDR2 sequences are SGHNT and YYREEE (reference sequence). There are 15 residues in the CDR3. V shed 4 bases and J shed 1 base, with 12 bases lying between them. The CDR3 nucleotides are TGTGCCAGCAGCCCGGGCGTGGGGTCCTACAATGAGCAGTTCTTC. As protein: CASSPGVGSYNEQFF.

The genes are TRBV7-8 and TRBJ2-2, with 7 bases lining up with TRBD1. CDR1 and CDR2 from the germline V gene are SGHVS and FQNEAQ. The CDR3 totals 14 residues. The V and J ends lost 3 bases and 7 bases, in that order; junction bases with no gene match: 5. The CDR3 loop reads CASSFNRGYGELFF. The CDR3 DNA is TGTGCCAGCAGCTTCAACAGGGGTTACGGGGAGCTGTTTTTT.

This clonotype was found many times. This chain links TRBV4-2 with TRBJ1-2, with D tentatively TRBD1 (6 bases). With 4 bases removed from V and 4 bases from J, the gap between germline ends came to 10 bases. The CDR3 is 13 residues long. CDR1 and CDR2 from the germline V gene are LGHNA and YNFKEQ. CDR3: CASSRTDGYGYTF. CDR3 nucleotides: TGTGCCAGCAGCCGGACAGACGGCTATGGCTACACCTTC.

This clonotype has only a few counts. The chain joins TRBV2 to TRBJ2-4; D is perhaps TRBD1 (5 bases). The CDR3 runs 18 residues. Trimming removed 4 bases from V and 0 bases from J, with 19 bases in between. Germline CDR1 SNHLY, CDR2 FYNNEI. The CDR3 DNA follows: TGTGCCAGCAGTGTACCCAGACAGCCCCTGATAGCCAAAAACATTCAGTACTTC. Translated: CASSVPRQPLIAKNIQYF.

V is TRBV12-3 or TRBV12-4 and J is TRBJ1-4; TRBD1 might be the D (5 bases). Trimming took off 5 bases at V and 7 bases at J, with 14 bases between the two ends. CDR3 length: 14 residues. This CDR3 reads CASSLQVPTEKLFF. The DNA for the CDR3 is TGTGCCAGCAGTCTACAGGTCCCGACTGAAAAACTGTTTTTT.

This clonotype was detected a few times. V usage is TRBV12-3 or TRBV12-4 and J usage is TRBJ1-2; D gene unclear. Trimming took 1 base from V and 8 from J, leaving 8 bases between them. The CDR3 totals 12 residues. The CDR3 coding sequence is TGTGCCAGCAGTTTAGGGGTAGGCGGCTACACCTTC. It codes for CASSLGVGGYTF.

This chain links TRBV5-6 with TRBJ1-1; maybe TRBD1 (5 bases). Germline V gene data show CDR1 as SGHDT and CDR2 as YYEEEE. V was clipped by 4 bases and J by 8 bases, with 15 bases between them. This CDR3 region has 13 residues. The CDR3, as DNA: TGTGCCAGCAGCAGCAAACCGGGGCTCGAAGCTTTCTTT. This gives the protein CASSSKPGLEAFF.

The chain couples TRBV5-1 to TRBJ2-1; D remains ambiguous. This CDR3 contains 12 residues. CDR1 SGHRS and CDR2 YFSETQ come from the germline V gene. V lost 3 bases to trimming and J lost 4 bases, with 5 bases between them. CDR3 region: CASSSLYNEQFF. The CDR3, as DNA: TGCGCCAGCAGCTCCTTATACAATGAGCAGTTCTTC. The whole variable domain, filled in from reference TRBV5-1 and TRBJ2-1, reads KAGVTQTPRYLIKTRGQQVTLSCSPISGHRSVSWYQQTPGQGLQFLFEYFSETQRNKGNFPGRFSGRQFSNSRSEMNVSTLELGDSALYLCASSSLYNEQFFGPGTRLTVL.

This clonotype was seen at least ten times. This chain joins TRBV5-1 and TRBJ2-1; D perhaps matches TRBD2 (5 bases). Germline CDR1 is SGHRS and CDR2 is YFSETQ. V was cut by 6 bases and J by 5 bases, with 15 bases left in between. This CDR3 comprises 14 residues. CDR3 amino acids: CASISGFGHNEQFF. The CDR3 coding sequence is TGCGCCAGCATCTCGGGGTTTGGGCACAATGAGCAGTTCTTC.

The V and J genes are TRBV5-1 and TRBJ2-6; a possible D gene is TRBD1 (5 bases). Trimming shortened V by 3 bases and J by 3 bases, and 10 bases separated the two germline ends. This CDR3 is built from 15 residues. Germline V gene data show CDR1 as SGHRS and CDR2 as YFSETQ. CDR3 residues: CASSSWGGGANVLTF. The CDR3 nucleotides read TGCGCCAGCAGCTCCTGGGGCGGTGGGGCCAACGTCCTGACTTTC.

Many counts were recorded for this clonotype. This chain uses TRBV3-1 with TRBJ2-2; no clear D. Germline V gene lookup returns CDR1 LGHDT and CDR2 YNNKEL (reference sequence). Trimming pared 0 bases from V and 0 bases from J, leaving 8 bases between. This CDR3 comprises 16 residues. The CDR3 bases are TGTGCCAGCAGCCAAGATTATGGAGCGAACACCGGGGAGCTGTTTTTT. It specifies CASSQDYGANTGELFF.